The 21 T cell receptor beta chains reported below all come from one sample, sequenced in a study of T cell responses to AZD1222 COVID-19 vaccine. Only in-frame clones appear in the TCRdb table, and some are missing; sequencing was by immunoSEQ multiplex PCR. In the table there are about 48,000 clones, approximately 83% of which are singletons. Specimen: peripheral blood, collected 28 days after the second AZD1222 dose. The source of these receptors is an adult who received the AZD1222 COVID-19 vaccine.

This CDR3 reads CASLDRGPTGELFF. In DNA form, the CDR3 reads TGTGCCAGCCTTGACAGGGGCCCTACCGGGGAGCTGTTTTTT. The V and J genes are TRBV28 and TRBJ2-2; 8 positions match TRBD1. The CDR3 has 14 amino acids. Germline CDR1 reads MDHEN; CDR2 reads SYDVKM. Trimming removed 8 bases from V and 5 bases from J; junction bases left unmatched: 7.

J is TRBJ1-1 and V is TRBV5-1; a weak D match, TRBD1 (6 bases). V was pared by 1 base and J by 5 bases, with 9 bases between. The CDR3 spans 13 residues. CDR1 and CDR2 from the germline V gene are SGHRS and YFSETQ. CDR3 in amino acids: CASSLTGLTEAFF. In DNA, the CDR3 is TGCGCCAGCAGCTTGACAGGGCTAACTGAAGCTTTCTTT.

The chain couples TRBV2 to TRBJ2-5; D remains unclear. Between the trimmed V and J ends, which lost 7 bases and 1 base, there was a span of 13 bases. CDR1 is SNHLY, CDR2 FYNNEI, per germline. This CDR3 is 14 amino acids long. The CDR3 DNA is TGTGCCAGCAAAGGTCAGAATTTCCAAGAGACCCAGTACTTC. Its translation is CASKGQNFQETQYF.

Only one count was recorded for this clone. This chain uses TRBV5-1 with TRBJ2-3, with D possibly being TRBD2 (5 bases). CDR3 length equals 14 residues. CDR1 SGHRS and CDR2 YFSETQ come from the germline V gene. Trimming left V 2 bases short and J 2 bases short, with 9 bases between. For the CDR3, the DNA is TGCGCCAGCAGCTTCCGGGATAACACAGATACGCAGTATTTT. Its translation: CASSFRDNTDTQYF.

The chain employs TRBV19 and TRBJ2-1, with D uncertain. Germline V gene sequence: CDR1 LNHDA, CDR2 SQIVND (reference sequence). The germline V and J ends were trimmed by 10 bases and 5 bases, with 15 bases remaining between them. This CDR3 is 13 amino acids long. The CDR3 nucleotides are TGTGCCACCCGAAAACCGGCTGACAATGAGCAGTTCTTC. It is translated as CATRKPADNEQFF.

The chain links TRBV27 to TRBJ1-6; D gene unclear. The CDR3 has 16 residues. Germline CDR1 is MNHEY and CDR2 is SMNVEV (reference sequence). V was cut by 5 bases and J by 0 bases, with 11 bases left in between. The CDR3 sequence: CASSQERNSYNSPLHF. As DNA, the CDR3 is TGTGCCAGCAGTCAGGAACGGAACTCCTATAATTCACCCCTCCACTTT.

The gene calls are TRBV30 and TRBJ2-5, with 7 bases identical to TRBD1. The germline gives CDR1 GTSNPN, CDR2 SVGIG (reference sequence). The ends lost 4 bases at V and 5 bases at J; junction bases unmatched: 7. CDR3 length: 13 residues. The CDR3 nucleotides are TGTGCCTGGACGACAGGGAGCACGGAGACCCAGTACTTC. Translation gives CAWTTGSTETQYF.

The V call is TRBV5-1, the J call TRBJ2-1, with 7 positions matching TRBD2. CDR3 length equals 15 residues. The trim removed 0 bases at V and 4 bases at J, leaving 4 bases unmatched. Germline V gene data show CDR1 as SGHRS and CDR2 as YFSETQ. CDR3 amino acids: CASSLGGSEYNEQFF. CDR3 DNA: TGCGCCAGCAGCTTGGGCGGGAGTGAGTACAATGAGCAGTTCTTC.

V is TRBV5-6 and J is TRBJ2-5; a weak D match, TRBD2 (5 bases). Germline V gives CDR1 SGHDT, CDR2 YYEEEE. The CDR3 sequence is 14 residues long. V was shortened by 4 bases and J by 3 bases, with 13 bases between the two germline ends. CDR3: CASSPVAREETQYF. The CDR3 region has the DNA TGTGCCAGCAGCCCCGTCGCGCGGGAAGAGACCCAGTACTTC.

This clone was observed a few times. This rearrangement joins TRBV27 to TRBJ1-6; D is unclear. The CDR3 length is 16 residues. Germline loops: CDR1 MNHEY, CDR2 SMNVEV (reference sequence). Trimming removed 5 bases at V and 9 bases at J, with 20 bases between. CDR3 region: CASSPRPDGVVSPLHF. DNA for the CDR3: TGTGCCAGCAGTCCTAGACCCGATGGAGTGGTTTCACCCCTCCACTTT.

V usage is TRBV5-6 and J usage is TRBJ1-5; D not certain. V was clipped by 1 base and J by 5 bases, with 4 bases between them. This CDR3 contains 12 residues. Germline CDR1 is SGHDT and CDR2 is YYEEEE. For the CDR3, the DNA is TGTGCCAGCAGCTTGAACGATCAGCCCCAGCATTTT. Protein product: CASSLNDQPQHF. Looking up the rest from reference TRBV5-6 and TRBJ1-5 gives the full variable domain: DAGVTQSPTHLIKTRGQQVTLRCSPKSGHDTVSWYQQALGQGPQFIFQYYEEEERQRGNFPDRFSGHQFPNYSSELNVNALLLGDSALYLCASSLNDQPQHFGDGTRLSIL.

This clone was counted once. V gene TRBV5-4 combines with J gene TRBJ2-3; 8 bases are shared with TRBD2. Unmatched junction bases numbered 4, after V lost 1 base and J lost 3 bases. The CDR3 is 15 residues long. Per germline, CDR1 SGHNT and CDR2 YYREEE (reference sequence). The DNA for the CDR3 is TGTGCCAGCAGCTTGTCGAGCGGGGGTACAGATACGCAGTATTTT. Protein product: CASSLSSGGTDTQYF.

The chain joins TRBV5-6 to TRBJ2-1, with no clear D. This CDR3 contains 16 residues. Germline loops: CDR1 SGHDT, CDR2 YYEEEE. V shed 7 bases and J shed 4 bases, with 21 bases lying between them. The CDR3 nucleotides are TGTGCCAGCGTGGTGCGAGGAGCGAGAATGTACAATGAGCAGTTCTTC. It specifies CASVVRGARMYNEQFF.

CDR3 DNA sequence: TGTGCCAGCAGTTCCCCCGGGAATCAGCCCCAGCATTTT. This sequence encodes CASSSPGNQPQHF. The chain uses TRBV28 and TRBJ1-5; no clear D. CDR1 and CDR2 from the germline V gene are MDHEN and SYDVKM. The V gene lost 4 bases and the J gene lost 4 bases, with 8 bases spanning the gap. The CDR3 is made up of 13 amino acids.

The chain links TRBV27 to TRBJ1-6, with D maybe TRBD1 (5 bases). CDR1 and CDR2 from the germline V gene are MNHEY and SMNVEV (reference sequence). Trimming left V 3 bases short and J 5 bases short, with 8 bases between. This CDR3 has 14 residues. The CDR3 DNA reads TGTGCCAGCAGTTTCAGAGGGGATAATTCACCCCTCCACTTT. It codes for CASSFRGDNSPLHF.

This clone was counted only a few times. The chain employs TRBV7-9 and TRBJ2-1; D possibly corresponds to TRBD1 (5 bases). The CDR3 has 14 residues. The V end lost 1 base, the J end lost 5 bases, and 9 bases lay between the germline ends. The germline V gene encodes CDR1 SEHNR and CDR2 FQNEAQ (reference sequence). CDR3 residues: CASSLEGRNNEQFF. Here the CDR3 DNA reads TGTGCCAGCAGCTTAGAGGGGCGTAACAATGAGCAGTTCTTC.

CDR3 sequence reads: CASSIADRGSGNTIYF. The CDR3 DNA reads TGTGCCAGTAGTATAGCGGACCGAGGCTCTGGAAACACCATATATTTT. The chain carries TRBV19 and TRBJ1-3; D unclear. V lost 1 base, J lost 0 bases, and 10 bases lay in between. This CDR3 contains 16 residues. The V gene's germline CDR1 is LNHDA and CDR2 SQIVND (reference sequence). The full variable domain, rest sourced from reference TRBV19 and TRBJ1-3, is DGGITQSPKYLFRKEGQNVTLSCEQNLNHDAMYWYRQDPGQGLRLIYYSQIVNDFQKGDIAEGYSVSREKKESFPLTVTSAQKNPTAFYLCASSIADRGSGNTIYFGEGSWLTVV.

The J gene is TRBJ2-7, the V gene TRBV10-3; D is perhaps TRBD1 (5 bases). Germline V gene lookup returns CDR1 ENHRY and CDR2 SYGVKD. The CDR3 runs to 15 residues. Trimming cost V 4 bases and J 6 bases, with 19 bases left between them. This chain's CDR3 is CAISGGADRGVEQYF. The CDR3 DNA sequence: TGTGCCATCAGTGGGGGCGCTGACCGTGGGGTCGAGCAGTACTTC.

The gene calls are TRBV9 and TRBJ2-7, with 10 bases aligning to TRBD2. This CDR3 is 16 amino acids long. Trimming cost V 0 bases and J 7 bases; bases outside gene matches: 10. Germline-derived CDR1 and CDR2 are SGDLS and YYNGEE. This CDR3 reads CASSVASGRPPGEQYF. Written as DNA, the CDR3 is TGTGCCAGCAGCGTAGCTAGCGGGAGACCCCCTGGGGAGCAGTACTTC.

The chain employs TRBV28 and TRBJ1-5; D uncertain. Trimming removed 5 bases at V and 6 bases at J, with 8 bases between. Germline V lookup: CDR1 MDHEN, CDR2 SYDVKM. The CDR3 runs to 12 residues. The DNA for the CDR3 is TGTGCCAGCAGTCCGAGCGGTCAGCCCCAGCATTTT. Translating it yields CASSPSGQPQHF.

The CDR3 nucleotides read TGTGCCAGCAGCTTAGTCAGGGGACAGCCCCAGCATTTT. Its protein is CASSLVRGQPQHF. The genes are TRBV11-2 and TRBJ1-5, with D perhaps matching TRBD1 (6 bases). Germline V gene sequence: CDR1 SGHAT, CDR2 FQNNGV. The ends were cut back, 1 base at V and 7 bases at J, with 8 bases in the middle. The CDR3 contains 13 residues.